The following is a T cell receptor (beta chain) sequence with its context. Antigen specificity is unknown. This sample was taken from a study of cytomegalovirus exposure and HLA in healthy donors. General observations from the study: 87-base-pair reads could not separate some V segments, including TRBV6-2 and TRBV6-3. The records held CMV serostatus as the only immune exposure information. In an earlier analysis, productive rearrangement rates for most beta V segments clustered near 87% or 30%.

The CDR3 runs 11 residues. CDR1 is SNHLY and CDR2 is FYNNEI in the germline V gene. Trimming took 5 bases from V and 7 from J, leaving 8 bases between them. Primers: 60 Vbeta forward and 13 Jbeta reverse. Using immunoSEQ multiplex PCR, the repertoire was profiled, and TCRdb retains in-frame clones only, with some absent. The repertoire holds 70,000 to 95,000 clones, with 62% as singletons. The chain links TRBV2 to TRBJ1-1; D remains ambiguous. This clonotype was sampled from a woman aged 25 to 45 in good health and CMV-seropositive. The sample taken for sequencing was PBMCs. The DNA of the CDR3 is TGTGCCAGCAGTCGCCGCTATGAAGCTTTCTTT. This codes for CASSRRYEAFF.